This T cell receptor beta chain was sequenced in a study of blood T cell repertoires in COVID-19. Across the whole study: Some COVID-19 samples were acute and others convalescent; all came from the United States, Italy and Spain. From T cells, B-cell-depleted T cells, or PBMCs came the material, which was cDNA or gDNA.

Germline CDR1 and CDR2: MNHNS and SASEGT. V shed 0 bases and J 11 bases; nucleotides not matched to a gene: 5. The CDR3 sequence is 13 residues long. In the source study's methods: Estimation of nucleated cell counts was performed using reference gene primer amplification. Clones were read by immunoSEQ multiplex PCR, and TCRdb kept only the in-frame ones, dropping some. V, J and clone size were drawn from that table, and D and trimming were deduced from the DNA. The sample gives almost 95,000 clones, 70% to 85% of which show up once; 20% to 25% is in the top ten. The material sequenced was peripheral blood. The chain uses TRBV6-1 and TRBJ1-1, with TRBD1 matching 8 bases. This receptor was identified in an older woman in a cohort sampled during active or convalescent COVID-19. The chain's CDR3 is CASSEAGQGSAFF. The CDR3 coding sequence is TGTGCCAGCAGTGAAGCAGGACAGGGCTCGGCTTTCTTT.